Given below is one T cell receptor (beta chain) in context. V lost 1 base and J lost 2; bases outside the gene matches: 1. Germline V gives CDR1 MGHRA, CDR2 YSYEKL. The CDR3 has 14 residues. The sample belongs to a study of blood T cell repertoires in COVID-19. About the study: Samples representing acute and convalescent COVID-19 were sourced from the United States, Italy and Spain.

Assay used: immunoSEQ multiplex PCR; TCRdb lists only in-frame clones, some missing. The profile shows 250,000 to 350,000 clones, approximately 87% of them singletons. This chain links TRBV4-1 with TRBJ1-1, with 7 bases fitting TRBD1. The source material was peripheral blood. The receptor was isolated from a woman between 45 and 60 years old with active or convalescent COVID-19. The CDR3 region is CASSQGQGNTEAFF. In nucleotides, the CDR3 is TGCGCCAGCAGCCAAGGACAGGGAAACACTGAAGCTTTCTTT.